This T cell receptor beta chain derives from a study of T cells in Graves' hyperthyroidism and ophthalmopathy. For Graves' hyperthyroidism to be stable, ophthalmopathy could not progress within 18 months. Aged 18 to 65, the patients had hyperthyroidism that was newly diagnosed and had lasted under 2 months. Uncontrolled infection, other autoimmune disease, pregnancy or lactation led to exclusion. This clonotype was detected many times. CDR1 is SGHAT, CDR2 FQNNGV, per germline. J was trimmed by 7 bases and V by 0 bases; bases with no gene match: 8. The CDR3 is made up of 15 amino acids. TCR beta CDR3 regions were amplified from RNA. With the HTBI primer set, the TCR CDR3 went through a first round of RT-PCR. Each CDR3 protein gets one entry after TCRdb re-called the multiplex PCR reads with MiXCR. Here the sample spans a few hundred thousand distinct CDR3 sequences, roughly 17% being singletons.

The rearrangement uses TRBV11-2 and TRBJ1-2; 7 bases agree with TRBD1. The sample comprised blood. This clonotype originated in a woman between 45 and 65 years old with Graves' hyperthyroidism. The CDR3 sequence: CASSLDQGGLSGYTF. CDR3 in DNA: TGTGCCAGCAGCTTAGATCAGGGGGGACTTTCTGGCTACACCTTC.